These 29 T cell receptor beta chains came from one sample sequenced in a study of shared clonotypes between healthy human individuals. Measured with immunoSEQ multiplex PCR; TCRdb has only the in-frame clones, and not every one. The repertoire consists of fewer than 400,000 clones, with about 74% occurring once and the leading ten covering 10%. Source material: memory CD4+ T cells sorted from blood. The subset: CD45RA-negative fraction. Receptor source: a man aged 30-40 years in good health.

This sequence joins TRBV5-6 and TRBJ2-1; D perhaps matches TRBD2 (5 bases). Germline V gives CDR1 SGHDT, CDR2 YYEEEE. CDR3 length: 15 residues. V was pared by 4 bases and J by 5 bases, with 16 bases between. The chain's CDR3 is CASSPTDYTNNEQFF. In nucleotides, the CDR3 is TGTGCCAGCAGCCCTACTGACTATACTAACAATGAGCAGTTCTTC.

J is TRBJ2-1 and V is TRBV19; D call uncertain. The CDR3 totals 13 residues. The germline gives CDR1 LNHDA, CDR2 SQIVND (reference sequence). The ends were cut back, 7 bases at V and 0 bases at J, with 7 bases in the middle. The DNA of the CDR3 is TGTGCCAGTAACACCAACTCCTACAATGAGCAGTTCTTC. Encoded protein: CASNTNSYNEQFF.

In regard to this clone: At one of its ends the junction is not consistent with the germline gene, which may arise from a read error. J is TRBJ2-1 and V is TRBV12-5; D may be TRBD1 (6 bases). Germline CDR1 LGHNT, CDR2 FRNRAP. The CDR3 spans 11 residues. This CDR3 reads CASGLDRDIVF. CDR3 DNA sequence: TGTGCTAGTGGTTTGGACAGGGATATCGTCTTC.

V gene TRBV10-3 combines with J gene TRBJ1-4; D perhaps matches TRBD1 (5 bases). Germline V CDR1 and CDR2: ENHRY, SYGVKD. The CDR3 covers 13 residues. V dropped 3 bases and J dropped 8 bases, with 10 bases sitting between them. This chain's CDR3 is CAISDGGGEKLFF. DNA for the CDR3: TGTGCCATCAGTGACGGGGGTGGAGAAAAACTGTTTTTT.

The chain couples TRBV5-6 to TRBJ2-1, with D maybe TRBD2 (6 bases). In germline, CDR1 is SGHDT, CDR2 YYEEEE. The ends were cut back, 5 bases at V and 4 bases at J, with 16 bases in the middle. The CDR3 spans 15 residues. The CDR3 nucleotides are TGTGCCAGCAGACCCGAAGGACTAACATACAATGAGCAGTTCTTC. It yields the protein CASRPEGLTYNEQFF.

Here the CDR3 reads CASSPVGGHYNEQFF. The CDR3 coding sequence is TGTGCCAGCTCACCCGTCGGGGGGCACTACAATGAGCAGTTCTTC. This rearrangement joins TRBV18 to TRBJ2-1; a weak D match, TRBD2 (7 bases). CDR3 length: 15 amino acids. The ends were cut back, 3 bases at V and 3 bases at J, with 12 bases in the middle. The V gene's germline CDR1 is KGHSH and CDR2 LQKENI.

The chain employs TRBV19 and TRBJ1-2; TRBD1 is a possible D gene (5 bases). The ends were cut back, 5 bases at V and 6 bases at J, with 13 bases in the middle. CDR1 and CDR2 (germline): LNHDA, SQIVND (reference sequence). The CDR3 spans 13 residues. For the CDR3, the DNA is TGTGCCAGTAGTCCCCGGAGGGGTGATGGCTACACCTTC. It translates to CASSPRRGDGYTF. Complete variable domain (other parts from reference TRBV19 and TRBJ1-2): DGGITQSPKYLFRKEGQNVTLSCEQNLNHDAMYWYRQDPGQGLRLIYYSQIVNDFQKGDIAEGYSVSREKKESFPLTVTSAQKNPTAFYLCASSPRRGDGYTFGSGTRLTVV.

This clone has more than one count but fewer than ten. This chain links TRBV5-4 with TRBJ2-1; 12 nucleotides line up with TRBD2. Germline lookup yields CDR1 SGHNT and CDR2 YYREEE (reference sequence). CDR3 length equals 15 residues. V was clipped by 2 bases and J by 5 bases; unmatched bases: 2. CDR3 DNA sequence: TGTGCCAGCAGCTTCGGACTAGCGGGACACAATGAGCAGTTCTTC. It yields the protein CASSFGLAGHNEQFF.

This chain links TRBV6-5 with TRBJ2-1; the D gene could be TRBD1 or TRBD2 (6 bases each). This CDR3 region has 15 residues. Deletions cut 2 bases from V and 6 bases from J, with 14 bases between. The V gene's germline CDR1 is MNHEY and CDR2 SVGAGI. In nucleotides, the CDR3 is TGTGCCAGCAGTTACGACGCTCGGGGGCCCAATGAGCAGTTCTTC. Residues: CASSYDARGPNEQFF.

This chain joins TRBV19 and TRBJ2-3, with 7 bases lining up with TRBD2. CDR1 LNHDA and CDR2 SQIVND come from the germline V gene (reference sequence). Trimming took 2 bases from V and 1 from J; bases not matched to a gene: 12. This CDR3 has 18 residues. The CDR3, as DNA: TGTGCCAGTAGTATAAAACCTTCCGGGCTAGCGGGCACAGATACGCAGTATTTT. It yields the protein CASSIKPSGLAGTDTQYF.

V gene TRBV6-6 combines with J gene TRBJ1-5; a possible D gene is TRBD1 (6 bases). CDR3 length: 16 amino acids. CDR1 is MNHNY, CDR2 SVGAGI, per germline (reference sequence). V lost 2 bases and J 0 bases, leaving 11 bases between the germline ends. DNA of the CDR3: TGTGCCAGCAGTTACAGAGGACAGTATAGCAATCAGCCCCAGCATTTT. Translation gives CASSYRGQYSNQPQHF.

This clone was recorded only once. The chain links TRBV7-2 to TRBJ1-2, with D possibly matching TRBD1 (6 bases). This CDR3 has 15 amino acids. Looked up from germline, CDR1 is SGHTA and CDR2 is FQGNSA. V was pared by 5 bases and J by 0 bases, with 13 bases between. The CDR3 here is CASSMNRDSNYGYTF. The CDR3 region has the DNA TGTGCCAGCAGCATGAACAGGGATTCTAACTATGGCTACACCTTC.

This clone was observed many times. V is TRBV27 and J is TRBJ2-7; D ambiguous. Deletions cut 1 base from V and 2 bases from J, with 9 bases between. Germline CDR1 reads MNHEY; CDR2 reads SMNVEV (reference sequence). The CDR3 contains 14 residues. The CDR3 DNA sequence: TGTGCCAGCAGTTTATTCATGCGGCCCTACGAGCAGTACTTC. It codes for CASSLFMRPYEQYF.

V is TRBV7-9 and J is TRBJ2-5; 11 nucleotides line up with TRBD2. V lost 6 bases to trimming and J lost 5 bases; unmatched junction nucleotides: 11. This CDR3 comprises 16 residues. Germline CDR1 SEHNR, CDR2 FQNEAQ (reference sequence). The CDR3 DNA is TGTGCCAGCAGGTTTAGCGGGAGGGAAGTCCGGGAGACCCAGTACTTC. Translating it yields CASRFSGREVRETQYF. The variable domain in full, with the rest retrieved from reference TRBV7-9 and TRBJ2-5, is DTGVSQNPRHKITKRGQNVTFRCDPISEHNRLYWYRQTLGQGPEFLTYFQNEAQLEKSRLLSDRFSAERPKGSFSTLEIQRTEQGDSAMYLCASRFSGREVRETQYFGPGTRLLVL.

As DNA, the CDR3 is TGTGCCAGCAGCGTGGACCTAGCGTTAGGGCACACCGGGGAGCTGTTTTTT. Translated, it gives CASSVDLALGHTGELFF. The chain couples TRBV9 to TRBJ2-2; D is perhaps TRBD2 (6 bases). In germline, CDR1 is SGDLS, CDR2 YYNGEE. The CDR3 covers 17 residues. Between the trimmed V and J ends, which lost 2 bases and 3 bases, there was a span of 17 bases.

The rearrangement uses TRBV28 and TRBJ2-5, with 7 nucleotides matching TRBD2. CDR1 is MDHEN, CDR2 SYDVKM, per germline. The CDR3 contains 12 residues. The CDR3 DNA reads TGTGCTTGGGGCGGGAGAAAGGAGACCCAGTACTTC. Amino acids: CAWGGRKETQYF.

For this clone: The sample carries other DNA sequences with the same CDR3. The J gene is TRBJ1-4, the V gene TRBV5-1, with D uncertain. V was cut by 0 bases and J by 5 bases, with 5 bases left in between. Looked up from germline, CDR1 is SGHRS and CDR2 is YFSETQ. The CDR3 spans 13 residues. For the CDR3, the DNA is TGCGCCAGCAGCTTGGGCGGGAATGAAAAACTGTTTTTT. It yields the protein CASSLGGNEKLFF. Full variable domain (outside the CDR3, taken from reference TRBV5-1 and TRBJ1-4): KAGVTQTPRYLIKTRGQQVTLSCSPISGHRSVSWYQQTPGQGLQFLFEYFSETQRNKGNFPGRFSGRQFSNSRSEMNVSTLELGDSALYLCASSLGGNEKLFFGSGTQLSVL.

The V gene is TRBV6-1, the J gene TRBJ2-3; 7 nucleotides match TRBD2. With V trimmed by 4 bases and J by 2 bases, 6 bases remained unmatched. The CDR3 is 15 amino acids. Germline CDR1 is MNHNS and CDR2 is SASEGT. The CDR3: CASSAREVHTDTQYF. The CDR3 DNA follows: TGTGCCAGCAGTGCACGGGAGGTCCACACAGATACGCAGTATTTT.

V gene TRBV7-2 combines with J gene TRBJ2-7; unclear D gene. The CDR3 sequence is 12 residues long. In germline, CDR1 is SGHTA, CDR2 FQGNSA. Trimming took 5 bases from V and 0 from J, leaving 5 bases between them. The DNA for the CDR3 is TGTGCCAGCAGCCCCAGCTCCTACGAGCAGTACTTC. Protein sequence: CASSPSSYEQYF.

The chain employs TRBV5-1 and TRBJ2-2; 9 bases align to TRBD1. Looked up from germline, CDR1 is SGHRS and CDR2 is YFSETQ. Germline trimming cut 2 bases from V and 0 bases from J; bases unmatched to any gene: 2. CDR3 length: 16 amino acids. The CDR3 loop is CASSLQGATNTGELFF. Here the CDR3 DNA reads TGCGCCAGCAGCTTACAGGGGGCTACGAACACCGGGGAGCTGTTTTTT.

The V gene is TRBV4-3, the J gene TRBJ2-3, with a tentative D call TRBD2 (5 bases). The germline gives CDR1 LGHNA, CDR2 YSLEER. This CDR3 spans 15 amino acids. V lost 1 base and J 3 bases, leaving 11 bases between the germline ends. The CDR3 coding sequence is TGCGCCAGCAGCCAAGGGAACAGACTAACAGATACGCAGTATTTT. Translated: CASSQGNRLTDTQYF.

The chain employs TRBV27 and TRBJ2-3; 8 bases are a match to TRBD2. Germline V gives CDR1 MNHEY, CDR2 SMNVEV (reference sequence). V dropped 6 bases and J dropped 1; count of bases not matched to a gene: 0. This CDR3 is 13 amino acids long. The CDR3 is CASRTSGTDTQYF. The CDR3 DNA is TGTGCCAGCAGGACTAGCGGCACAGATACGCAGTATTTT.

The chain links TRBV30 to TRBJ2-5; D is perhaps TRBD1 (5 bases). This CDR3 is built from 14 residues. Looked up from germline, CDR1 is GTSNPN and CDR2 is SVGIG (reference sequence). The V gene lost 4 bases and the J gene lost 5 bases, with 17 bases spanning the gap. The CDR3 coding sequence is TGTGCCTGGAACGGGCAGGGTAATTGGGAGACCCAGTACTTC. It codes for CAWNGQGNWETQYF.

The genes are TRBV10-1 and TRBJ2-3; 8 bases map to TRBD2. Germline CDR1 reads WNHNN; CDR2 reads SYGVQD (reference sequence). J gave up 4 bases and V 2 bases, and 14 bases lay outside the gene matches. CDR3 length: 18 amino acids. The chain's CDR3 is CASSELIGSGSEPDTQYF. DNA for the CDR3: TGCGCCAGCAGTGAGCTTATAGGCAGCGGGAGTGAGCCAGATACGCAGTATTTT.

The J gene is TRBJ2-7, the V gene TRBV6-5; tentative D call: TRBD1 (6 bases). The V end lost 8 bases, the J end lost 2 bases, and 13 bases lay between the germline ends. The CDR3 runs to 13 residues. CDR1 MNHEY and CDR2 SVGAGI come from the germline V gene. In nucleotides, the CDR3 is TGTGCCAGCGTAGATACAGGGACCTACGAGCAGTACTTC. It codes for CASVDTGTYEQYF.

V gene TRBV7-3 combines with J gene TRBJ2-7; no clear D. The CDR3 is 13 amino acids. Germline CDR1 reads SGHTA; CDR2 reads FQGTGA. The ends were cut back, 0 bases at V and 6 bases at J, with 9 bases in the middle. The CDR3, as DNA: TGTGCCAGCAGCTTAACGGCCCTATCCGAGCAGTACTTC. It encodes CASSLTALSEQYF.

The CDR3 loop reads CASSLPGMAVYEQYF. The CDR3 bases are TGTGCCAGCAGCTTACCGGGGATGGCCGTTTACGAGCAGTACTTC. The rearrangement links TRBV7-8 to TRBJ2-7; TRBD2 might be the D (5 bases). CDR1 and CDR2 (germline): SGHVS, FQNEAQ. Trimming pared 2 bases from V and 4 bases from J, leaving 15 bases between. The CDR3 contains 15 residues.

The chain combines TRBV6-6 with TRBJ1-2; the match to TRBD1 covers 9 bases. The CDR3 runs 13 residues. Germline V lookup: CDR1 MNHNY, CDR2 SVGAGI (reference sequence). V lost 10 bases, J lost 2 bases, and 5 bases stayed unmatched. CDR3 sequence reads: CATRTGANYGYTF. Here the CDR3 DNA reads TGTGCCACCCGGACAGGGGCCAACTATGGCTACACCTTC.

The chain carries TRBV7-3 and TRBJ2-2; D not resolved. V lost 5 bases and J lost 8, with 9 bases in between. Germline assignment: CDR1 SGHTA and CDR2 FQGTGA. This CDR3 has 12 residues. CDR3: CASSRYGGELFF. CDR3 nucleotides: TGTGCCAGCAGCCGCTACGGGGGGGAGCTGTTTTTT. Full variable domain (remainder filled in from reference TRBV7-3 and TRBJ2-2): GAGVSQTPSNKVTEKGKYVELRCDPISGHTALYWYRQSLGQGPEFLIYFQGTGAADDSGLPNDRFFAVRPEGSVSTLKIQRTERGDSAVYLCASSRYGGELFFGEGSRLTVL.